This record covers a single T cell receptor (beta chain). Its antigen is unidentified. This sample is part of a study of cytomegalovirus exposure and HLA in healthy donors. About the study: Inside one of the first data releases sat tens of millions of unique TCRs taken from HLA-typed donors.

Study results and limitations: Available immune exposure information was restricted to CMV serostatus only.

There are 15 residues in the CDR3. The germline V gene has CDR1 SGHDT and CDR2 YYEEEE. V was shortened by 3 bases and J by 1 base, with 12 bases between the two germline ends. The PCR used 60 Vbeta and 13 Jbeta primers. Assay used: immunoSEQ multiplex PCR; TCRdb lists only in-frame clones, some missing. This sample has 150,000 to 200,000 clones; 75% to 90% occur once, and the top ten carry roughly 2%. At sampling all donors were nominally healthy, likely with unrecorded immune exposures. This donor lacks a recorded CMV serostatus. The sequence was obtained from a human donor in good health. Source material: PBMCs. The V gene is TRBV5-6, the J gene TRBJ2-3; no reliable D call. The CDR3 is CASSSYTTGTDTQYF. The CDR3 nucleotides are TGTGCCAGCAGCTCCTATACGACTGGCACAGATACGCAGTATTTT.